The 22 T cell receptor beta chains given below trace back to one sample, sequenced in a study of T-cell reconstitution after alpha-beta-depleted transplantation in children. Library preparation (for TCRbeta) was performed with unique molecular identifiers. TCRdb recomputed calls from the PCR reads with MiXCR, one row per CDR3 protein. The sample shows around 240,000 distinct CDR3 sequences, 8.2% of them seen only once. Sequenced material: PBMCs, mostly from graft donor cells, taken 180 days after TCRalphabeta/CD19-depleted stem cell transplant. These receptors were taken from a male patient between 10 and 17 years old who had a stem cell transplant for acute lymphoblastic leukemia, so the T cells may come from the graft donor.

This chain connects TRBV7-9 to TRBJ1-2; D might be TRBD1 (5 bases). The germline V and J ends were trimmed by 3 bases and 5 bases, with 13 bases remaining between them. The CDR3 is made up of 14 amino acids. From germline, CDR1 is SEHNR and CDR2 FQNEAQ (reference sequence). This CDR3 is CASSFGRALYGYTF. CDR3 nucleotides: TGTGCCAGCAGCTTTGGCAGGGCGCTTTATGGCTACACCTTC.

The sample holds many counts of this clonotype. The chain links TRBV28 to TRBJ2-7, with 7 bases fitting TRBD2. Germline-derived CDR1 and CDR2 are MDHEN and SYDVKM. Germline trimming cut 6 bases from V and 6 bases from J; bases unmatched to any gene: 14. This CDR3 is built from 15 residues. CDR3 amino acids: CASSLWRERVGEQYF. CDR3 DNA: TGTGCCAGCAGCCTATGGCGGGAGAGGGTGGGCGAGCAGTACTTC.

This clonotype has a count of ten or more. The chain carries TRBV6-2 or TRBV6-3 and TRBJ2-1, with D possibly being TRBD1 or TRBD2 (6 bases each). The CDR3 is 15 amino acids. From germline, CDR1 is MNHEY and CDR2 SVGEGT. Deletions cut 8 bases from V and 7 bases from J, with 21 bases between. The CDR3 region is CASATWGRGRNEQFF. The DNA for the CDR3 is TGTGCCAGCGCTACATGGGGTAGGGGGAGGAATGAGCAGTTCTTC.

CDR3 region: CASSFGANVLTF. The CDR3 region has the DNA TGTGCCAGCAGTTTTGGAGCTAACGTCCTGACTTTC. The rearrangement uses TRBV28 and TRBJ2-6; D not certain. Germline V gives CDR1 MDHEN, CDR2 SYDVKM. This CDR3 is built from 12 residues. Trimming shortened V by 3 bases and J by 10 bases, and 7 bases separated the two germline ends.

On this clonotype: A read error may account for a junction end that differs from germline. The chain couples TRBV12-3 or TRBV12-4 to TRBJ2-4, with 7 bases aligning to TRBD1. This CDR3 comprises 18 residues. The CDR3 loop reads CARSSGKTGWKAKNIQYF. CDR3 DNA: TGTGCCCGCAGTTCCGGAAAGACAGGGTGGAAGGCCAAAAACATTCAGTACTTC.

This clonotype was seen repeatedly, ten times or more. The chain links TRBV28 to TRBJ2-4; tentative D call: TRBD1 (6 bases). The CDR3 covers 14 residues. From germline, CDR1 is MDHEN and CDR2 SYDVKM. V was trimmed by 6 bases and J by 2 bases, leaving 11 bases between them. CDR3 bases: TGTGCCAGCAGAGTACAGGGAACCAAAAACATTCAGTACTTC. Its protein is CASRVQGTKNIQYF.

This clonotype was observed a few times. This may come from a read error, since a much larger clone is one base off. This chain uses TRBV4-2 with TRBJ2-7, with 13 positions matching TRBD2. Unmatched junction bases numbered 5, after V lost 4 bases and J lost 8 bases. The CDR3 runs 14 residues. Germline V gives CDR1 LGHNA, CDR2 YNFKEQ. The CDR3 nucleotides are TGTGCCAGCAGCCCCGGGACTAGCGGGATCAAGCAGTACTTC. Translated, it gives CASSPGTSGIKQYF.

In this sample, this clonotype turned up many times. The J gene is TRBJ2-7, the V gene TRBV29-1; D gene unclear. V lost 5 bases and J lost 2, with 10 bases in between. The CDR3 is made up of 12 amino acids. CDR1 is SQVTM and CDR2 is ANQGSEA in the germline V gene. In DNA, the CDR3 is TGCAGCGTTTCGCGCGAAACCTACGAGCAGTACTTC. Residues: CSVSRETYEQYF.

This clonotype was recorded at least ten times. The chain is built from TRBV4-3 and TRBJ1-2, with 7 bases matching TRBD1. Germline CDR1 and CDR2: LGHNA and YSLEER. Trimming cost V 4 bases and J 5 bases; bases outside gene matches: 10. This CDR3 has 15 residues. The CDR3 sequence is CASSPSGTAIYGYTF. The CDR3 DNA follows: TGCGCCAGCAGCCCGTCAGGGACAGCTATTTATGGCTACACCTTC.

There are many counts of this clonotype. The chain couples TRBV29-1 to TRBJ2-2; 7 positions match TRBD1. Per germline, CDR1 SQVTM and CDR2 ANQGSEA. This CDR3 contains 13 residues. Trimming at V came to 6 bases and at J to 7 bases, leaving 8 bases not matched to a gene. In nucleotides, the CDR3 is TGCAGCGTGTTACAGGGGACGGGCGGGGAGCTGTTTTTT. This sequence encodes CSVLQGTGGELFF.

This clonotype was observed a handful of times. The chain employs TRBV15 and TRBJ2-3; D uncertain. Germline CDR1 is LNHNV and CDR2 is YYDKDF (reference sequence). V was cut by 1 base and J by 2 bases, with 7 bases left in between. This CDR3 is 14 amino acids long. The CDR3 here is CATSRAPLTDTQYF. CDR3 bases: TGTGCCACCAGCAGAGCACCTCTCACAGATACGCAGTATTTT.

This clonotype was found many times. CDR3 protein: CASSPIAGVPTDTQYF. In DNA, the CDR3 is TGTGCCAGCAGTCCAATAGCGGGAGTTCCCACAGATACGCAGTATTTT. The V call is TRBV7-6, the J call TRBJ2-3, with 9 bases identical to TRBD2. The CDR3 covers 16 residues. With 6 bases clipped from V and 2 bases from J, the junction kept 9 bases outside the gene matches. CDR1 and CDR2 (germline): SGHVS, FNYEAQ.

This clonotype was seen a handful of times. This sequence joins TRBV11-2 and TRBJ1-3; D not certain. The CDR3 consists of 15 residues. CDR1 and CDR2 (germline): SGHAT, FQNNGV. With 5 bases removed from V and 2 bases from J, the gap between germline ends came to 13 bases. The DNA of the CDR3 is TGTGCCAGCAGCCCCGCGGGGAAGGCTGGAAACACCATATATTTT. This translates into CASSPAGKAGNTIYF.

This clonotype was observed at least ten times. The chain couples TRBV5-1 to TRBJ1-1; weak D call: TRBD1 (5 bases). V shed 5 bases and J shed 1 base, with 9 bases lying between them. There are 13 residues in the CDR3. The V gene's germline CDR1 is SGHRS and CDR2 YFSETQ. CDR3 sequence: CASRRQQNTEAFF. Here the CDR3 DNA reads TGCGCCAGCAGACGACAGCAGAACACTGAAGCTTTCTTT.

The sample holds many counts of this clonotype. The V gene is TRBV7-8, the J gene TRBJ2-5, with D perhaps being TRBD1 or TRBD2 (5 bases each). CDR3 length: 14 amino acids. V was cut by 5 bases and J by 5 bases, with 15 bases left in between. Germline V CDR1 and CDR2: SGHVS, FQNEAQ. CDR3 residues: CASSPRTLAETQYF. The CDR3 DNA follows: TGTGCCAGCAGCCCACGGACATTAGCGGAGACCCAGTACTTC.

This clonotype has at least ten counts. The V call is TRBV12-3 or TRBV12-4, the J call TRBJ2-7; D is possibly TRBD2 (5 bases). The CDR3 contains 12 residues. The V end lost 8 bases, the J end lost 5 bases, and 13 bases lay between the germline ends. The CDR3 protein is CASVRGGNEQYF. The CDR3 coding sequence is TGTGCCAGCGTACGGGGTGGCAACGAGCAGTACTTC.

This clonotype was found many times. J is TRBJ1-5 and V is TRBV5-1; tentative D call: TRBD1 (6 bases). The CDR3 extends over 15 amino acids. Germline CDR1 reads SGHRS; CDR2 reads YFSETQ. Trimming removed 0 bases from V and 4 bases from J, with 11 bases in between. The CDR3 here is CASSLEGDRNQPQHF. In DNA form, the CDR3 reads TGCGCCAGCAGCTTGGAGGGGGATCGTAATCAGCCCCAGCATTTT. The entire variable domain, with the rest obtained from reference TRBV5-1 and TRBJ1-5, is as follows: KAGVTQTPRYLIKTRGQQVTLSCSPISGHRSVSWYQQTPGQGLQFLFEYFSETQRNKGNFPGRFSGRQFSNSRSEMNVSTLELGDSALYLCASSLEGDRNQPQHFGDGTRLSIL.

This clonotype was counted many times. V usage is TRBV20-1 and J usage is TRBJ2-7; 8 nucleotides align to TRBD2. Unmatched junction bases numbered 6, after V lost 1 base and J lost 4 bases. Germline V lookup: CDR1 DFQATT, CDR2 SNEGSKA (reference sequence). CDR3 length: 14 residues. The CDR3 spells CSARGTSGGYEQYF. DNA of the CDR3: TGCAGTGCTAGAGGTACTAGCGGTGGTTACGAGCAGTACTTC.

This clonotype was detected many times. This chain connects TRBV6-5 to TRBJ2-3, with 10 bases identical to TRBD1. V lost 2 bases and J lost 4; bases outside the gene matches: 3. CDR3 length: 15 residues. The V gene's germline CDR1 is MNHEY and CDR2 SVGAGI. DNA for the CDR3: TGTGCCAGCAGTTACAGGGACAGGGGCCCAGATACGCAGTATTTT. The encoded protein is CASSYRDRGPDTQYF.

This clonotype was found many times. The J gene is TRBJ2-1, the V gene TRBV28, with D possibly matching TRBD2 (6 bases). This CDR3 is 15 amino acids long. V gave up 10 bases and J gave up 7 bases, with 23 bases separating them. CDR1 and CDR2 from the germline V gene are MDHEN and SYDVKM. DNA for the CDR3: TGTGCCACCCAAGTCCCCAGACTAGTACTAAATGAGCAGTTCTTC. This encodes CATQVPRLVLNEQFF.

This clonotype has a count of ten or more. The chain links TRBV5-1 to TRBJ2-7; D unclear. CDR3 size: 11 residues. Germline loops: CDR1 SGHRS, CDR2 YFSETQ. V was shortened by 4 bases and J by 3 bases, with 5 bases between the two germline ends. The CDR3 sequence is CASSANYEQYF. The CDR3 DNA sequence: TGCGCCAGCAGCGCAAACTACGAGCAGTACTTC.

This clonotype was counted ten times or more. Written as DNA, the CDR3 is TGTGCCACCAGTGATCGCACTAGCGTCCAAGAGACCCAGTACTTC. Protein: CATSDRTSVQETQYF. The chain has TRBV24-1 and TRBJ2-5, with TRBD2 identical over 7 bases. Germline assignment: CDR1 KGHDR and CDR2 SFDVKD. This CDR3 has 15 residues. Losses at the gene ends were 3 bases for V and 1 base for J; bases not matched to a gene: 4.